The 14 T cell receptor beta chains given below trace back to one sample, sequenced in a study of blood T cells in healthy people across ages. Sample-barcoded 5' priming and a J-beta primer mix drove a second PCR of about 6 to 12 cycles. TCRdb redid the calling of the 5' RACE reads with MiXCR, one entry per CDR3 protein. The sample has 1 million to 1.2 million distinct CDR3 sequences, around two fifths seen once; the top ten hold around 14%. Sequencing was carried out using blood. The source of these receptors is a man aged 18-30 years in good health.

This sequence joins TRBV29-1 and TRBJ2-7; D ambiguous. The CDR3 has 11 residues. Per the germline V gene, CDR1 is SQVTM and CDR2 is ANQGSEA. Trimming removed 2 bases from V and 7 bases from J, with 9 bases in between. Here the CDR3 reads CSVEKGIEQYF. As DNA, the CDR3 is TGCAGCGTTGAAAAAGGGATTGAGCAGTACTTC.

Concerning this clonotype itself: A much larger clone differs from this one at a single base, so this may be a read error. The chain is built from TRBV6-5 and TRBJ2-3; 10 bases line up with TRBD2. The CDR3 is 16 amino acids. J gave up 8 bases and V 4 bases, and 12 bases lay outside the gene matches. Germline assignment: CDR1 MNHEY and CDR2 SVGAGI. The CDR3 protein is CASSCSPAGGAATQYF. CDR3 DNA: TGTGCCAGCAGTTGCTCGCCAGCGGGAGGGGCGGCTACGCAGTATTTT.

V gene TRBV6-5 combines with J gene TRBJ2-3; 9 bases are shared with TRBD1. The junction had 7 bases not matched to a gene; V was cut back by 6 bases and J by 3 bases. The CDR3 has 15 residues. The germline CDR1 and CDR2 sequences are MNHEY and SVGAGI. The CDR3, as DNA: TGTGCCAGCAGCTTCTCGGACAGGGGTACAGATACGCAGTATTTT. Encoded protein: CASSFSDRGTDTQYF.

This clonotype was counted a few times. The gene calls are TRBV20-1 and TRBJ1-2, with TRBD1 identical over 12 bases. The CDR3 extends over 15 amino acids. Germline V gives CDR1 DFQATT, CDR2 SNEGSKA (reference sequence). V shed 4 bases and J 8 bases; nucleotides not matched to a gene: 11. DNA of the CDR3: TGCAGTGCTACGACCGGGACAGGGGGCTCTAACGGCTACACCTTC. Protein product: CSATTGTGGSNGYTF.

This clonotype was seen a few times. At one end, the junction sequence differs from germline, possibly due to a read error. The CDR3 DNA follows: TGTGCCATTAGGCTAGCGGGGGGCTCCTGCAATGAGCAGTTCTTC. Protein product: CAIRLAGGSCNEQFF. The J gene is TRBJ2-1, the V gene TRBV10-3; TRBD2 aligns across 11 bases. From germline, CDR1 is ENHRY and CDR2 SYGVKD. The CDR3 loop spans 15 amino acids.

The chain recombines TRBV5-5 with TRBJ2-1; D is ambiguous. The V gene's germline CDR1 is SGHKS and CDR2 YYEKEE (reference sequence). The germline V and J ends were trimmed by 0 bases and 10 bases, with 23 bases remaining between them. This CDR3 is 17 amino acids long. Here the CDR3 DNA reads TGTGCCAGCAGCTTGGAGGTTGAAAGGGTGTGGTCCTACGAGCAGTTCTTC. The encoded protein is CASSLEVERVWSYEQFF.

This clonotype has more than one count but fewer than ten. The genes are TRBV7-2 and TRBJ1-1; no reliable D call. Trimming removed 4 bases from V and 7 bases from J, with 13 bases in between. In germline, CDR1 is SGHTA, CDR2 FQGNSA. The CDR3 loop spans 13 amino acids. CDR3 bases: TGTGCCAGCAGCTGGCCCGGATTTCGTGAAGCTTTCTTT. This sequence encodes CASSWPGFREAFF.

This clonotype was detected only a few times. This sequence joins TRBV12-3 or TRBV12-4 and TRBJ2-6, with D hard to call. Trimming took 3 bases from V and 0 from J, leaving 6 bases between them. CDR3 size: 15 residues. The DNA for the CDR3 is TGTGCCAGCAGTTTTACCGACTCTGGGGCCAACGTCCTGACTTTC. It specifies CASSFTDSGANVLTF.

The genes are TRBV6-2 or TRBV6-3 and TRBJ1-1; D perhaps matches TRBD1 (6 bases). Trimming removed 5 bases from V and 2 bases from J, with 21 bases in between. The CDR3 consists of 17 residues. The germline V gene encodes CDR1 MNHEY and CDR2 SVGEGT. The CDR3 bases are TGTGCCAGCAGTCACAGTAACAGGGCGGGAGGAAACACTGAAGCTTTCTTT. This translates into CASSHSNRAGGNTEAFF.

In this sample, this clonotype turned up a few times. V usage is TRBV10-3 and J usage is TRBJ2-1; no firm D call. V lost 4 bases, J lost 0 bases, and 10 bases lay in between. Germline V lookup: CDR1 ENHRY, CDR2 SYGVKD. The CDR3 extends over 15 amino acids. The chain's CDR3 is CAISAPQDSYNEQFF. The CDR3 region has the DNA TGTGCCATCAGTGCCCCGCAGGACTCCTACAATGAGCAGTTCTTC.

Of note for this clonotype: At one of its ends the junction is not consistent with the germline gene, which may arise from a read error. This chain uses TRBV27 with TRBJ1-5; TRBD1 aligns across 8 bases. Germline V gene sequence: CDR1 MNHEY, CDR2 SMNVEV (reference sequence). The CDR3 contains 19 residues. The CDR3 DNA sequence: TGTGCCAGCAGTGTTGCCGGGACAGGTCCTTCGTTCCGCAATCGGCCCCAGCATTTT. As protein: CASSVAGTGPSFRNRPQHF.

This sequence joins TRBV4-2 and TRBJ1-5, with D unclear. CDR1 and CDR2 (germline): LGHNA, YNFKEQ. V lost 4 bases and J 3 bases, leaving 13 bases between the germline ends. The CDR3 is 15 residues long. The CDR3 DNA is TGTGCCAGCAGCCGGTTGCAGGTGGACAATCAGCCCCAGCATTTT. Its protein is CASSRLQVDNQPQHF.

The V call is TRBV7-9, the J call TRBJ2-7; 8 nucleotides match TRBD2. V gave up 5 bases and J gave up 0 bases; unmatched junction bases: 9. This CDR3 has 16 amino acids. Germline V gene data show CDR1 as SEHNR and CDR2 as FQNEAQ (reference sequence). The CDR3 DNA reads as TGTGCCAGCAGCCCCGCGGGGGGAATAAGCTCCTACGAGCAGTACTTC. Its protein is CASSPAGGISSYEQYF. Full variable domain (remainder filled in from reference TRBV7-9 and TRBJ2-7): DTGVSQNPRHKITKRGQNVTFRCDPISEHNRLYWYRQTLGQGPEFLTYFQNEAQLEKSRLLSDRFSAERPKGSFSTLEIQRTEQGDSAMYLCASSPAGGISSYEQYFGPGTRLTVT.

This clonotype was seen many times. This chain links TRBV4-1 with TRBJ1-2; perhaps TRBD1 as D (5 bases). The CDR3 has 18 amino acids. V lost 1 base and J lost 5, with 23 bases in between. Germline V lookup: CDR1 MGHRA, CDR2 YSYEKL. DNA for the CDR3: TGCGCCAGCAGCCAAGTGGTTATGGGACGGTGGTTTTGGTATGGCTACACCTTC. Residues: CASSQVVMGRWFWYGYTF.